This T cell receptor beta chain was found in a study of blood T cell repertoires in COVID-19 (dated by TCRdb to the early 2020s). Regarding the research as a whole: The collaborator samples originated in the United States, Italy and Spain and spanned the acute and convalescent phases of COVID-19. The prospective study material was composed of cDNA or gDNA derived from T cells, B-cell-depleted T cells, or PBMCs. The dataset comprised deeply sampled blood TCRbeta repertoires from subjects exposed to, actively infected with, or recovered from COVID-19. The repertoires were made available in a free public database intended to serve as a resource for research on the immune response to SARS-CoV-2. The samples were drawn from two sources: the first 160 participants of the ongoing ImmuneRACE study, and 1,254 subjects contributed by 6 global collaborators. A de-identified subject ID, COVID-19 status, age in years and sex were almost always included in the sample metadata. Where HLA class I and class II types were available, the types were taken from metadata supplied by the sample provider, not from assay-based typing. General study outcomes and caveats: Clinical and demographic metadata were provided uncurated, with the amount varying by source and participant.

TCRbeta CDR3 regions were amplified from genomic DNA by means of the immunoSEQ Assay, a bias-controlled multiplex PCR. Concerning the study's data processing: The number of nucleated cells in each sample was estimated by amplification of reference gene primers within the assay. Sequence reads were collapsed and filtered to measure the absolute abundance of every unique TCRbeta CDR3 rearrangement. Productive Simpson clonality was computed per sample as the square root of Simpson's diversity index over productive rearrangements. TCRdb took this table from immuneACCESS and kept in-frame rearrangements with V and J called. Such tables lack part of the clones; where checked against another copy, unresolved V genes explain under half of the gap, and the rest is unexplained. For V, J and clone size, that table is used; D and trimming come from the DNA. The sample table lists 400,000 or so clones, 89% of them with a count of one. The ten largest clonotypes hold approximately 1.5% of the sample.

A word on this clone: Its antigen specificity is not known. No much larger clone exists at a distance of one base, and base qualities are not known.

One collaborating source in Seattle enrolled patients during active infection and followed them longitudinally through the course of disease. Each collaborating institution followed its own protocols to collect whole blood in K2EDTA tubes. For TCRbeta analysis, collaborators shipped samples in one of three forms: frozen whole blood, isolated PBMCs, or DNA extracted from either of those sample types. CDR3 length: 17 amino acids, cysteine to phenylalanine. Only CDR3 DNA remains: 51 bases, in frame from the first base. V and J are truncated by 2 bases and 6 bases respectively, leaving an intervening sequence of 23 bases. According to the germline V gene, CDR1 reads SGHTA and CDR2 reads FQGNSA.

This TCR was recovered from a woman between 35 and 50 years old with COVID-19, enrolled during active disease. Sequencing was performed on peripheral blood. The receptor chain draws on TRBV7-2 and TRBJ2-7; TRBD2 could be the D gene, as 6 bases match. The CDR3 protein: CASSLIGGGTPTAEQYF. The nucleotide sequence is given as TGTGCCAGCAGCTTAATTGGGGGTGGGACTCCTACGGCCGAGCAGTACTTC. The full variable domain, completed from the reference TRBV7-2 and TRBJ2-7 proteins outside the CDR3, reads GAGVSQSPSNKVTEKGKDVELRCDPISGHTALYWYRQSLGQGLEFLIYFQGNSAPDKSGLPSDRFSAERTGGSVSTLTIQRTQQEDSAVYLCASSLIGGGTPTAEQYFGPGTRLTVT.